This is a list of T cell receptor beta chains from one sample in a study of OX40 agonist ivuxolimab in advanced cancers. Only in-frame clones appear in the TCRdb table, and some are missing; sequencing was by immunoSEQ multiplex PCR. The sample shows approximately 74,000 clones, roughly 90% of them seen only once. The sample here was CD4+ or CD8+ T cells sorted from blood, taken in a trial of the OX40 agonist ivuxolimab. These receptors came from an adult with an advanced solid tumor such as melanoma, head and neck, liver or kidney cancer. Both conserved end residues are part of each CDR3. D genes are given only for firm matches. The size field is filled for only some rows; it gives once, few, many or a size class.

NA | NA | TRBJ2-7 | TRBV7-2 | CASSPSRGFDYEQYF | TGTGCCAGCAGCCCAAGTAGGGGCTTCGACTACGAGCAGTACTTC
NA | TRBD2 | TRBJ2-2 | TRBV19 | CASSIAWTSVSGELFF | TGTGCCAGTAGTATAGCCTGGACTAGCGTCTCCGGGGAGCTGTTTTTT
once | TRBD1 | TRBJ1-5 | TRBV15 | CATSSSTGVLSPQHF | TGTGCCACCAGCAGTTCTACAGGGGTTTTGTCACCCCAGCATTTT
NA | NA | TRBJ1-1 | TRBV9 | CASSVGSKRDVTEAFF | TGTGCCAGCAGCGTAGGCAGTAAAAGGGATGTAACTGAAGCTTTCTTT
once | TRBD2 | TRBJ2-6 | TRBV4-2 | CASSHGLAGSGANVLTF | TGTGCCAGCAGCCATGGACTAGCGGGATCTGGGGCCAACGTCCTGACTTTC
once | TRBD2 | TRBJ2-2 | TRBV7-9 | CASSPLSGGNTGELFF | TGTGCCAGCAGCCCACTTAGCGGGGGGAACACCGGGGAGCTGTTTTTT
NA | NA | TRBJ1-5 | TRBV19 | CASSIPGGSSSDPQHF | TGTGCCAGTAGCATACCCGGGGGAAGCAGCAGCGACCCCCAGCATTTT
NA | NA | TRBJ1-1 | TRBV18 | CASSPRGLNTEAFF | TGTGCCAGCTCACCACGGGGGTTGAACACTGAAGCTTTCTTT
NA | NA | TRBJ2-3 | TRBV11-3 | CASSLSGGMGPDTQYF | TGTGCCAGCAGCTTATCTGGCGGAATGGGTCCAGATACGCAGTATTTT
NA | NA | TRBJ1-1 | TRBV10-3 | CAISDGNTEAFF | TGTGCCATCAGTGATGGGAACACTGAAGCTTTCTTT
NA | NA | TRBJ1-1 | TRBV19 | CASSIETENTEAFF | TGTGCCAGTAGTATAGAAACAGAGAACACTGAAGCTTTCTTT
NA | NA | TRBJ2-5 | TRBV10-1 | CASSEGTVYSGQETQYF | TGCGCCAGCAGTGAAGGGACAGTTTATAGCGGACAAGAGACCCAGTACTTC
NA | TRBD2 | TRBJ2-7 | TRBV15 | CATSRDFGTSQFYEQYF | TGTGCCACCAGCAGAGATTTTGGGACTAGCCAATTCTACGAGCAGTACTTC
NA | TRBD2 | TRBJ2-1 | TRBV9 | CAIGLAGGPSFF | TGTGCCATCGGACTAGCGGGAGGGCCATCGTTCTTC
NA | NA | TRBJ1-3 | TRBV9 | CASSVEGSGNTIYF | TGTGCCAGCAGCGTAGAAGGCTCTGGAAACACCATATATTTT